Included here is one T cell receptor (beta chain) sequence, with context. What it binds is unknown. The ends were cut back, 5 bases at V and 2 bases at J, with 13 bases in the middle. This CDR3 has 14 amino acids. Germline values: CDR1 SGHVS, CDR2 FQNEAQ. TCRdb re-called the 5' RACE reads with MiXCR, one entry per CDR3 protein. The sample shows 70,000 to 85,000 distinct CDR3 sequences, about 12% of them seen only once. This sample was included in a study of early T cells in non-severe SARS-CoV-2 infection. Study conclusions and caveats: VDJdb matching skewed toward anti-spike CD8 responses, missing private and CD4 specificities.

Specimen: whole blood. V and J are TRBV7-8 and TRBJ2-7; possibly TRBD2 for D (6 bases). The TCR originated in an adult who was a healthcare worker with PCR-confirmed SARS-CoV-2 infection or an uninfected control (not recorded which). The DNA of the CDR3 is TGTGCCAGCAGCCTAAGTCGGGGGACCTACGAGCAGTACTTC. Translation: CASSLSRGTYEQYF.